The 5 T cell receptor beta chains presented below share a single source sample, sequenced in a study of T cell responses to AZD1222 COVID-19 vaccine. TCRdb's copy holds only in-frame clones and misses some; the assay was immunoSEQ multiplex PCR. Here the sample spans about 130,000 clones, over 75% being singletons. The material sequenced was peripheral blood, taken on day 0 of AZD1222 vaccination. The receptors derive from an adult in good health.

The chain links TRBV27 to TRBJ1-1, with D possibly being TRBD1 (6 bases). Germline V gene lookup returns CDR1 MNHEY and CDR2 SMNVEV (reference sequence). CDR3 length: 14 residues. Trimming took 6 bases from V and 2 from J, leaving 13 bases between them. The DNA for the CDR3 is TGTGCCAGCAGGCCGGAGGGGGAAAACACTGAAGCTTTCTTT. Translating it yields CASRPEGENTEAFF.

This chain connects TRBV19 to TRBJ1-1; D call uncertain. CDR3 size: 14 residues. Germline V gene data show CDR1 as LNHDA and CDR2 as SQIVND (reference sequence). V lost 1 base, J lost 3 bases, and 9 bases lay in between. DNA for the CDR3: TGTGCCAGTAGTATAGGTTCCGGATACACTGAAGCTTTCTTT. This encodes CASSIGSGYTEAFF.

A word on this clone: The germline gene is not matched at one end of the junction; a read error may be the cause. J is TRBJ1-4 and V is TRBV5-4; perhaps TRBD1 as D (6 bases). The CDR3 spans 15 residues. Per germline, CDR1 SGHNT and CDR2 YYREEE (reference sequence). The CDR3 nucleotides read TGTGCCAGCAGTTTGGGGGGGACAATTAATGAAAAACTGTTTTTT. Translated: CASSLGGTINEKLFF.

V usage is TRBV28 and J usage is TRBJ1-2; D call uncertain. Germline V lookup: CDR1 MDHEN, CDR2 SYDVKM. CDR3 length: 14 residues. V lost 2 bases and J 6 bases, leaving 13 bases between the germline ends. The CDR3 spells CASSLDSLRDGYTF. In DNA form, the CDR3 reads TGTGCCAGCAGTTTAGATTCTTTGAGAGATGGCTACACCTTC.

This chain uses TRBV6-6 with TRBJ2-5, with a tentative D call TRBD2 (5 bases). CDR3 size: 15 residues. The V gene lost 0 bases and the J gene lost 5 bases, with 13 bases spanning the gap. The germline CDR1 and CDR2 sequences are MNHNY and SVGAGI (reference sequence). CDR3 sequence: CASSYSPDGGETQYF. The DNA for the CDR3 is TGTGCCAGCAGTTACTCGCCCGATGGAGGCGAGACCCAGTACTTC.